This note documents a single TCR beta chain sequence. What it recognizes is unknown. The sample is drawn from a study of cytomegalovirus exposure and HLA in healthy donors. Across the study: Of the donors genotyped, about 410 in all, 75% to 85% fell in the Caucasian-associated ancestry cluster. Study-level results: Cytomegalovirus association was assigned to approximately 160 TCR beta chains. Among donors in an Asian-associated ancestry cluster, a later analysis reportedly found fewer N-insertions than the roughly 610-donor mean. Most TCR beta V segments were productive about 87% or about 30% of the time in an earlier analysis.

The PCR ran on 60 Vbeta and 13 Jbeta primers. Assay used: immunoSEQ multiplex PCR; TCRdb lists only in-frame clones, some missing. The data show 150,000 or so clones, around 82% seen once. The V and J ends lost 1 base and 8 bases respectively, with 15 bases between them. CDR1 is MGHDK and CDR2 is SYGVNS in the germline V gene. This CDR3 contains 15 residues. This chain uses TRBV25-1 with TRBJ2-1; perhaps TRBD2 as D (6 bases). Sequencing was performed on PBMCs. This TCR derives from a male donor in good health and CMV-seronegative. DNA of the CDR3: TGTGCCAGCAGTGAATCCGGGGGAGTACGGGATGAGCAGTTCTTC. Its translation: CASSESGGVRDEQFF.